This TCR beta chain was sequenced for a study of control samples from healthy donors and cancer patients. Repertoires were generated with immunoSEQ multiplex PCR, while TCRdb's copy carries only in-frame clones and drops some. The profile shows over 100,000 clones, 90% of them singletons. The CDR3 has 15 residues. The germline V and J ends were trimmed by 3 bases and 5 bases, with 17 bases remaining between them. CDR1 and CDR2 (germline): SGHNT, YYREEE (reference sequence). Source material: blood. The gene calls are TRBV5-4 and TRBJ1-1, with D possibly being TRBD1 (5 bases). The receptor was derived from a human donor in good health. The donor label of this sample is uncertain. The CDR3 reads CASSSKQVMETEAFF. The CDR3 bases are TGTGCCAGCAGCTCAAAACAGGTTATGGAAACTGAAGCTTTCTTT.